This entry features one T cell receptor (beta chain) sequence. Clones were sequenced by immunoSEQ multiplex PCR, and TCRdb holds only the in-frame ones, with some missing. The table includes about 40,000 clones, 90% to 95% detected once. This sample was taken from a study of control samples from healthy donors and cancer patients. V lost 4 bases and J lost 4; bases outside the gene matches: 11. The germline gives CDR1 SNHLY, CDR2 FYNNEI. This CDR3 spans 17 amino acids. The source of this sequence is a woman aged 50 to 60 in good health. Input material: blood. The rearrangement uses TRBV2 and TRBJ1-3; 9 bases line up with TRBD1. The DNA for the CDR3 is TGTGCCAGCAGTGGGGACAGGGCCGGATCGGCGGGAAACACCATATATTTT. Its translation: CASSGDRAGSAGNTIYF.